This TCR beta chain was identified during a study of T cell responses to AZD1222 COVID-19 vaccine. Study findings and constraints: Baseline antibody screening turned up just a handful of seropositive AZD1222 recipients.

Analyses pooled second doses at about 4 or about 12 weeks. Generated by immunoSEQ multiplex PCR, the TCRdb table keeps only in-frame clones and is missing some. The sample carries fewer than 200,000 clones, approximately 88% recorded once. As regards this clone: Antigen unknown.

The TCR was taken from an adult who received the AZD1222 COVID-19 vaccine. This specimen consisted of peripheral blood, obtained 28 days after the second AZD1222 dose.

The DNA of the CDR3 is TGTGCCAGCAGTGAAGCGTGGAGGGGCCCTGAAGCTTTCTTT. Amino acid sequence: CASSEAWRGPEAFF. V usage is TRBV6-1 and J usage is TRBJ1-1; D perhaps matches TRBD1 (5 bases). V was trimmed by 0 bases and J by 6 bases, leaving 11 bases between them. Germline V gene data show CDR1 as MNHNS and CDR2 as SASEGT. The CDR3 length is 14 residues.